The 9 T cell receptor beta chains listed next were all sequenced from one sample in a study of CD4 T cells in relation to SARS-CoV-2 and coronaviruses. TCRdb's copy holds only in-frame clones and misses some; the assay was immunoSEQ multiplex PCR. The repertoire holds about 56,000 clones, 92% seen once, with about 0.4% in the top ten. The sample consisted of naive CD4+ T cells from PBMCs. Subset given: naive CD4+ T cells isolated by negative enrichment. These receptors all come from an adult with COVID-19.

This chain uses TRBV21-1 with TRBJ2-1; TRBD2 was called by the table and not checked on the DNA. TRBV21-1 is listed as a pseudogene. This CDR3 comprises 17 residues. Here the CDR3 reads CASSKVFGGGPYNEQFF. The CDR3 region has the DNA TGTGCCAGCAGCAAAGTTTTCGGGGGAGGGCCCTACAATGAGCAGTTCTTC.

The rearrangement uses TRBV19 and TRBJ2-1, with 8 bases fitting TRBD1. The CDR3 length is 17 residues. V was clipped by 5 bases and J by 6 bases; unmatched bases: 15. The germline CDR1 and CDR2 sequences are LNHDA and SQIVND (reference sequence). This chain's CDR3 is CASSPLPDRDNRNEQFF. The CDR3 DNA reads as TGTGCCAGTAGTCCACTCCCGGACAGGGATAATCGCAATGAGCAGTTCTTC.

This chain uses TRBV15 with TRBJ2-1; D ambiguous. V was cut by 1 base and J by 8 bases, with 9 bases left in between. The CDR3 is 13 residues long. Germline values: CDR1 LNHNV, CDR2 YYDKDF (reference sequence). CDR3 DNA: TGTGCCACCAGCAGAGTACCTCCCCATGAGCAGTTCTTC. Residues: CATSRVPPHEQFF.

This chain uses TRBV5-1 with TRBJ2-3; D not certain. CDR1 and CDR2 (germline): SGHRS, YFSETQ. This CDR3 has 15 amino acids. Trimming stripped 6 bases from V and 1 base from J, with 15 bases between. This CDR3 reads CASTITPERTDTQYF. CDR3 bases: TGCGCCAGCACTATTACTCCAGAACGCACAGATACGCAGTATTTT.

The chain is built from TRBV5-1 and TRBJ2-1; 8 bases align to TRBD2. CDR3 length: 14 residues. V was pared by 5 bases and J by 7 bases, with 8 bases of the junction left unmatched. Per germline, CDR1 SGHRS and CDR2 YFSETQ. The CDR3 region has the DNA TGCGCCAGCAGACCCCGAGCGGGAGTAAATGAGCAGTTCTTC. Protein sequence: CASRPRAGVNEQFF.

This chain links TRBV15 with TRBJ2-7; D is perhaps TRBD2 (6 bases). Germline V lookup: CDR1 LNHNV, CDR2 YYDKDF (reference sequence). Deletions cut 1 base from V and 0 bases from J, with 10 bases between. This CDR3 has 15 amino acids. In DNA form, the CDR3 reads TGTGCCACCAGCAGAGTAATAGCGGACTCCTACGAGCAGTACTTC. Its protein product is CATSRVIADSYEQYF.

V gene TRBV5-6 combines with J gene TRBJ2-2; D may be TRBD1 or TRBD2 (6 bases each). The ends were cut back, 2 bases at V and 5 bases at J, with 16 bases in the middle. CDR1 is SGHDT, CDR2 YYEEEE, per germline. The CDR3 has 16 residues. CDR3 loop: CASSLAKGGYTGELFF. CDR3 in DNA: TGTGCCAGCAGCTTAGCAAAGGGGGGTTATACCGGGGAGCTGTTTTTT.

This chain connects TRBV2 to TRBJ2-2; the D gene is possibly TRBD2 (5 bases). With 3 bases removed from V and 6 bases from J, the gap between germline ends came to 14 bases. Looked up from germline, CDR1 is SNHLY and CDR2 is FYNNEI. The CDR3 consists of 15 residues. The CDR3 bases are TGTGCCAGCAGTGACCCGGGGTCGGTCGCCGGGGAGCTGTTTTTT. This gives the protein CASSDPGSVAGELFF.

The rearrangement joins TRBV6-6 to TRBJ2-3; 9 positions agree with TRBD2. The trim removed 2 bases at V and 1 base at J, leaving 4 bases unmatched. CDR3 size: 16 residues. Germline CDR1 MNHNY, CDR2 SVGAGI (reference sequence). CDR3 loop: CASSYRAGGGTDTQYF. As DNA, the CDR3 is TGTGCCAGCAGTTACAGAGCGGGAGGCGGCACAGATACGCAGTATTTT.